The following is a T cell receptor (beta chain) sequence with its context. Once RNA had been extracted, it was reverse transcribed into cDNA to act as the sequencing template. Measured with immunoSEQ multiplex PCR; TCRdb has only the in-frame clones, and not every one. This repertoire shows around 98,000 clones, 35% to 50% found once; its top ten account for under 0.9%. This record comes from a study of CD8+ T cells in alopecia areata. Germline CDR1 is SQVTM and CDR2 is ANQGSEA. This CDR3 has 13 amino acids. Trimming stripped 1 base from V and 9 bases from J, with 12 bases between. This chain uses TRBV29-1 with TRBJ1-4; D uncertain. Material for sequencing was CD4+ T cells sorted from blood. The TCR sequence derives from a human donor with alopecia areata. CDR3 amino acids: CSVEVGSGKKLFF. The CDR3 region has the DNA TGCAGCGTTGAAGTGGGAAGTGGAAAAAAACTGTTTTTT.